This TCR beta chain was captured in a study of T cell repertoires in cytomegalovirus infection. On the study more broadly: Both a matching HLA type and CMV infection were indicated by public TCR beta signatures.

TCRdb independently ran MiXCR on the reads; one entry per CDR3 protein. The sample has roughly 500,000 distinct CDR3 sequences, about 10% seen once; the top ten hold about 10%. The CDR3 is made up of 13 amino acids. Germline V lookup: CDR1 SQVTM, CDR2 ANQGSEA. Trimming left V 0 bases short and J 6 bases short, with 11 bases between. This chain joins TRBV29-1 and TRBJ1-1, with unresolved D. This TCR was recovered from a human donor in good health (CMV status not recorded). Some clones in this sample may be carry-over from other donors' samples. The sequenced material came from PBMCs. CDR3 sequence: CSVEEVGGPEAFF. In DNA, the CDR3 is TGCAGCGTTGAAGAGGTGGGTGGCCCTGAAGCTTTCTTT.